The source of this T cell receptor beta chain is a study of blood T cell repertoires in COVID-19. Study at large: In each case, the material was cDNA or gDNA derived from T cells, B-cell-depleted T cells, or PBMCs.

This clone was detected a few times. V lost 5 bases, J lost 18 bases, and 17 bases lay in between. The germline V gene encodes CDR1 SGHVS and CDR2 FQNEAQ. This CDR3 has 12 amino acids. Per the original data handling: Amplification from reference gene primers served as the basis for estimated nucleated cell counts. Sequenced by immunoSEQ multiplex PCR; TCRdb stores in-frame clones only, minus some. The D gene and trimming were derived from the DNA, and the V and J assignments and clone size from that table. The data show fewer than 150,000 clones, about 88% seen once. Specimen: peripheral blood. This sequence was found in a man in his forties with acute or convalescent COVID-19. The gene calls are TRBV7-8 and TRBJ1-6; no reliable D call. CDR3 region: CASSPSTGIPHF. The CDR3 DNA reads as TGTGCCAGCAGCCCCTCGACCGGGATCCCCCACTTT.